This T cell receptor (beta chain) was sequenced for a study of regulatory T cells in long-lasting Graves disease. Study background: Those with persistent Graves' disease had received antithyroid drugs for over 5 years with positive TSH receptor antibodies.

For TCR beta, libraries came from iRepertoire HTBI primers and Arm-PCR of CDR3 regions. TCRdb used MiXCR to reprocess the multiplex PCR reads, holding one entry per CDR3 protein. The sample has a few hundred thousand distinct CDR3 sequences, about 25% seen once. This clonotype was picked up many times. Its antigen is undetermined. Time point given: persistent/refractory GD, antithyroid drugs over 5 years with positive TRAb. The authors made the TCR library using RNA they extracted from PBMCs. Graves' disease diagnosis was established per American Thyroid Association guidelines. V was trimmed by 2 bases and J by 0 bases, leaving 8 bases between them. The CDR3 extends over 14 amino acids. The V gene's germline CDR1 is MNHEY and CDR2 SMNVEV (reference sequence). Study-wide results and limits: Rather than thyroid tissue, only peripheral blood underwent study. A reduction in accuracy may have resulted from the small sample size.

This TCR came from a female donor with Graves disease. Sample: peripheral blood mononuclear cells (PBMCs), taken when the disease was refractory, from a patient treated with antithyroid drugs. The rearrangement uses TRBV27 and TRBJ2-7; D remains ambiguous. The CDR3 DNA sequence: TGTGCCAGCAGTTTACTACTCAGCTCCTACGAGCAGTACTTC. Translating gives CASSLLLSSYEQYF.